Listed here are 19 T cell receptor beta chains from one sample, sequenced in a study of a mutant IDH1 vaccine in newly diagnosed glioma. Using immunoSEQ multiplex PCR, the repertoire was profiled, and TCRdb retains in-frame clones only, with some absent. The sample lists around 70,000 clones, 80% to 85% occurring once. Time point defined: week 35, safety follow-up. Vaccinated patients received 300 ug of mutant IDH1 20-mer peptide per dose, with topical imiquimod. For these receptors, no antigen is known. Sequencing was performed on PBMCs, taken from a glioma patient whose treatment included an IDH1 peptide vaccine. These receptors were collected from a man younger than 35 with glioma.

V is TRBV7-2 and J is TRBJ2-3; 11 bases agree with TRBD2. CDR1 and CDR2 from the germline V gene are SGHTA and FQGNSA. This CDR3 spans 16 amino acids. V was clipped by 6 bases and J by 0 bases; unmatched bases: 5. CDR3 region: CASRLSGRASTDTQYF. CDR3 coding DNA: TGTGCCAGCAGACTTAGCGGGAGGGCCAGCACAGATACGCAGTATTTT. The full variable domain, completed using reference TRBV7-2 and TRBJ2-3, is GAGVSQSPSNKVTEKGKDVELRCDPISGHTALYWYRQSLGQGLEFLIYFQGNSAPDKSGLPSDRFSAERTGGSVSTLTIQRTQQEDSAVYLCASRLSGRASTDTQYFGPGTRLTVL.

The chain recombines TRBV5-1 with TRBJ1-1, with unresolved D. Trimming removed 1 base from V and 0 bases from J, with 10 bases in between. The CDR3 runs 15 residues. Germline V gene lookup returns CDR1 SGHRS and CDR2 YFSETQ. For the CDR3, the DNA is TGCGCCAGCAGCTTGACAGTGCGTATGAACACTGAAGCTTTCTTT. The encoded protein is CASSLTVRMNTEAFF.

This rearrangement joins TRBV7-9 to TRBJ2-7, with a tentative D call TRBD1 (7 bases). Germline CDR1 reads SEHNR; CDR2 reads FQNEAQ (reference sequence). Trimming shortened V by 5 bases and J by 0 bases, and 14 bases separated the two germline ends. The CDR3 spans 15 residues. The chain's CDR3 is CASSLGGTVSYEQYF. Here the CDR3 DNA reads TGTGCCAGCAGCCTAGGAGGGACAGTCTCCTACGAGCAGTACTTC.

The chain uses TRBV28 and TRBJ2-7, with 8 nucleotides matching TRBD2. CDR3 length: 15 amino acids. The ends lost 6 bases at V and 2 bases at J; junction bases unmatched: 9. The germline V gene encodes CDR1 MDHEN and CDR2 SYDVKM. CDR3 sequence: CASSLIAGSAYEQYF. The DNA of the CDR3 is TGTGCCAGCAGCCTGATAGCGGGATCCGCCTACGAGCAGTACTTC. The full variable domain, rest sourced from reference TRBV28 and TRBJ2-7, is DVKVTQSSRYLVKRTGEKVFLECVQDMDHENMFWYRQDPGLGLRLIYFSYDVKMKEKGDIPEGYSVSREKKERFSLILESASTNQTSMYLCASSLIAGSAYEQYFGPGTRLTVT.

The chain uses TRBV7-2 and TRBJ1-2; 9 positions agree with TRBD1. The CDR3 sequence is 16 residues long. Germline V lookup: CDR1 SGHTA, CDR2 FQGNSA. The V and J ends lost 4 bases and 0 bases, in that order; junction bases with no gene match: 6. The CDR3 reads CASSSRTGGPNYGYTF. DNA of the CDR3: TGTGCCAGCAGCTCCCGTACAGGGGGCCCTAACTATGGCTACACCTTC.

The chain joins TRBV9 to TRBJ2-4, with TRBD1 identical over 7 bases. The CDR3 consists of 16 residues. Germline CDR1 is SGDLS and CDR2 is YYNGEE. V trimming: 4 bases; J trimming: 1 base; junction bases outside the gene matches: 8. The DNA of the CDR3 is TGTGCCAGCAGCCCGGGCCTGGGACAGGCCAAAAACATTCAGTACTTC. Amino acid sequence: CASSPGLGQAKNIQYF. Full variable domain (outside the CDR3, taken from reference TRBV9 and TRBJ2-4): DSGVTQTPKHLITATGQRVTLRCSPRSGDLSVYWYQQSLDQGLQFLIQYYNGEERAKGNILERFSAQQFPDLHSELNLSSLELGDSALYFCASSPGLGQAKNIQYFGAGTRLSVL.

The J gene is TRBJ2-7, the V gene TRBV28; D may be TRBD1 (6 bases). Trimming removed 7 bases at V and 3 bases at J, with 13 bases between. Germline CDR1 is MDHEN and CDR2 is SYDVKM. CDR3 length equals 13 residues. The CDR3 bases are TGTGCCAGCATCTCGAGGGGGAGCTACGAGCAGTACTTC. Protein sequence: CASISRGSYEQYF.

The chain employs TRBV18 and TRBJ2-7; the D gene is possibly TRBD2 (5 bases). Germline assignment: CDR1 KGHSH and CDR2 LQKENI. CDR3 length equals 13 residues. The V and J ends lost 3 bases and 7 bases respectively, with 13 bases between them. CDR3 nucleotides: TGTGCCAGCTCACCCACGGGGAACCGTGAGCAGTACTTC. Translated, it gives CASSPTGNREQYF.

This sequence joins TRBV29-1 and TRBJ1-3, with TRBD1 matching over 10 bases. This CDR3 is 14 amino acids long. CDR1 and CDR2 (germline): SQVTM, ANQGSEA. With 3 bases clipped from V and 3 bases from J, the junction kept 2 bases outside the gene matches. Here the CDR3 DNA reads TGCAGCGTTGACGGGACAGGGGTTGGAAACACCATATATTTT. Its protein product is CSVDGTGVGNTIYF.

In DNA, the CDR3 is TGTGCCAGCAGCTTACTCCGGGACAGTTTAGATACGCAGTATTTT. This gives the protein CASSLLRDSLDTQYF. This sequence joins TRBV7-9 and TRBJ2-3; TRBD1 aligns across 7 bases. The CDR3 runs 15 residues. J gave up 5 bases and V 2 bases, and 7 bases lay outside the gene matches. CDR1 is SEHNR and CDR2 is FQNEAQ in the germline V gene (reference sequence). The full variable domain, in which reference TRBV7-9 and TRBJ2-3 provide the parts outside the CDR3, is DTGVSQNPRHKITKRGQNVTFRCDPISEHNRLYWYRQTLGQGPEFLTYFQNEAQLEKSRLLSDRFSAERPKGSFSTLEIQRTEQGDSAMYLCASSLLRDSLDTQYFGPGTRLTVL.

This chain uses TRBV7-2 with TRBJ1-1; D is unclear. The V gene lost 3 bases and the J gene lost 7 bases, with 12 bases spanning the gap. The germline V gene encodes CDR1 SGHTA and CDR2 FQGNSA. The CDR3 consists of 13 residues. Written as DNA, the CDR3 is TGTGCCAGCAGCTTCGGGAGGTTATATGAAGCTTTCTTT. It yields the protein CASSFGRLYEAFF.

This chain links TRBV7-8 with TRBJ2-2; D is uncertain. Germline CDR1 reads SGHVS; CDR2 reads FQNEAQ. The CDR3 totals 12 residues. V shed 4 bases and J shed 9 bases, with 9 bases lying between them. CDR3 bases: TGTGCCAGCAGCTCCCAGGATCGGGAGCTGTTTTTT. Its protein is CASSSQDRELFF.

The V and J genes are TRBV5-6 and TRBJ2-3; possibly TRBD1 or TRBD2 for D (6 bases each). V gave up 2 bases and J gave up 3 bases, with 13 bases separating them. The germline V gene has CDR1 SGHDT and CDR2 YYEEEE. This CDR3 comprises 15 residues. This CDR3 is CASSLGRGGTDTQYF. CDR3 coding DNA: TGTGCCAGCAGCTTAGGCAGAGGGGGGACAGATACGCAGTATTTT.

The rearrangement links TRBV30 to TRBJ2-7; TRBD1 matches 7 bases. Germline V gene sequence: CDR1 GTSNPN, CDR2 SVGIG (reference sequence). J lost 5 bases, V lost 0 bases, and 13 bases had no gene match. The CDR3 length is 16 residues. The CDR3 here is CAWSVFRGQRRNEQYF. CDR3 bases: TGTGCCTGGAGTGTATTTAGGGGACAGAGGAGGAACGAGCAGTACTTC.

The chain couples TRBV4-1 to TRBJ2-1; D uncertain. The CDR3 runs to 14 residues. The germline CDR1 and CDR2 sequences are MGHRA and YSYEKL. The V end was cut by 0 bases, the J end by 10 bases, with 13 bases between. CDR3 DNA: TGCGCCAGCAGCCAAGATGGAATAGGGTGGGAGCAGTTCTTC. Residues: CASSQDGIGWEQFF.

The V gene is TRBV5-4, the J gene TRBJ1-2, with D perhaps TRBD1 (5 bases). Germline loops: CDR1 SGHNT, CDR2 YYREEE (reference sequence). CDR3 length equals 13 residues. Trimming left V 4 bases short and J 5 bases short, with 12 bases between. CDR3 bases: TGTGCCAGCAGCGGGGACGGTCTATATGGCTACACCTTC. It yields the protein CASSGDGLYGYTF.

V and J are TRBV15 and TRBJ2-3, with 12 bases that match TRBD2. The germline V gene encodes CDR1 LNHNV and CDR2 YYDKDF (reference sequence). Trimming removed 8 bases from V and 1 base from J; junction bases left unmatched: 1. This CDR3 is built from 14 residues. The DNA for the CDR3 is TGTGCCACCGCTAGCGGGAGGGGCACAGATACGCAGTATTTT. Amino acids: CATASGRGTDTQYF.

This clone appeared a few times. The chain couples TRBV4-2 to TRBJ1-1, with TRBD1 as a possible D gene (5 bases). Trimming cost V 3 bases and J 0 bases, with 14 bases left between them. CDR1 and CDR2 from the germline V gene are LGHNA and YNFKEQ. There are 16 residues in the CDR3. Here the CDR3 reads CASSQALGVMNTEAFF. In DNA form, the CDR3 reads TGTGCCAGCAGCCAGGCTCTAGGGGTCATGAACACTGAAGCTTTCTTT.

This rearrangement joins TRBV19 to TRBJ2-3; D uncertain. Deletions cut 5 bases from V and 1 base from J, with 10 bases between. Germline V CDR1 and CDR2: LNHDA, SQIVND (reference sequence). The CDR3 is 14 residues long. The CDR3 coding sequence is TGTGCCAGTAGTGTACTGGAAGGCACAGATACGCAGTATTTT. Translation: CASSVLEGTDTQYF.